This is a list of T cell receptor beta chains from one sample in a study of shared clonotypes between healthy human individuals. Only in-frame clones appear in the TCRdb table, and some are missing; sequencing was by immunoSEQ multiplex PCR. The profile covers some 660,000 clones, with around 73% appearing a single time and under 2% taken by the ten largest. Sequencing input: memory CD4+ T cells sorted from blood. These receptors originate from a young woman in good health. The CDR3 runs from the conserved cysteine through the conserved F or W. The order of the fields is clone size, V gene, CDR3 protein. Part of the rows lack a size; the others show once, few, many or a class for expanded clones.

abundance: NA
v_gene: TRBV27
CDR3aa: CASSSSGVARRETQYF

abundance: NA
v_gene: TRBV7-9
CDR3aa: CASRHIQGPVGETQYF

abundance: NA
v_gene: TRBV7-9
CDR3aa: CASSLAGSGANVLTF

abundance: once
v_gene: TRBV2
CDR3aa: CASSEAEGWGYTF

abundance: NA
v_gene: TRBV19
CDR3aa: CASSMRSVKVRQPQHF

abundance: NA
v_gene: TRBV6-5
CDR3aa: CASGGAAKNIQYF

abundance: NA
v_gene: TRBV7-2
CDR3aa: CASSLGRQSNVYEQYF

abundance: few
v_gene: TRBV18
CDR3aa: CASSGQGATGELFF

abundance: NA
v_gene: TRBV30
CDR3aa: CAWEGQGVGKLFF

abundance: NA
v_gene: TRBV5-1
CDR3aa: CATQLGQGSTGELFF

abundance: NA
v_gene: TRBV19
CDR3aa: CASSPRTSGSVYNEQFF

abundance: NA
v_gene: TRBV6-6
CDR3aa: CASSQTTGGNTEAFF

abundance: once
v_gene: TRBV5-1
CDR3aa: CASSLGREIDEKLFF

abundance: NA
v_gene: TRBV20-1
CDR3aa: CSAEINYGYTF

abundance: NA
v_gene: TRBV5-1
CDR3aa: CASSWTGQETQYF

abundance: few
v_gene: TRBV19
CDR3aa: CASGTSGSSTDTQYF

abundance: NA
v_gene: TRBV7-6
CDR3aa: CASSRLGSAEAFF

abundance: once
v_gene: TRBV19
CDR3aa: CASSKWGTETYEQYF

abundance: NA
v_gene: TRBV7-2
CDR3aa: CASSFGGLGRDTQYF

abundance: NA
v_gene: TRBV27
CDR3aa: CASSPGLVFTDEQFF

abundance: NA
v_gene: TRBV7-9
CDR3aa: CASQRQGDSNQPQHF

abundance: NA
v_gene: TRBV6-5
CDR3aa: CASSWDHSRRGYTF

abundance: NA
v_gene: TRBV10-2
CDR3aa: CASSEGVGEKLFF

abundance: NA
v_gene: TRBV11-2
CDR3aa: CASQGRQGLNTEAFF

abundance: few
v_gene: TRBV28
CDR3aa: CASNTGTLQPQHF

abundance: NA
v_gene: TRBV6-5
CDR3aa: CASSWEGDTEAFF

abundance: NA
v_gene: TRBV19
CDR3aa: CASRFLGVKNYGYTF

abundance: once
v_gene: TRBV27
CDR3aa: CASSPGLNYEQYF

abundance: NA
v_gene: TRBV6-1
CDR3aa: CASTDQEQYF

abundance: NA
v_gene: TRBV18
CDR3aa: CASSPDSTNYGYTF

abundance: NA
v_gene: TRBV19
CDR3aa: CASSIKRGREKLFF

abundance: NA
v_gene: TRBV5-1
CDR3aa: CASSFNRGETEAFF

abundance: NA
v_gene: TRBV28
CDR3aa: CASSLPWGQGSYGYTF

abundance: NA
v_gene: TRBV19
CDR3aa: CASNGGQGTYNEQFF

abundance: NA
v_gene: TRBV6-5
CDR3aa: CASQGLAYNEQFF

abundance: NA
v_gene: TRBV2
CDR3aa: CASSENGYRDIQYF

abundance: NA
v_gene: TRBV28
CDR3aa: CASSLWDRGYNEQFF

abundance: NA
v_gene: TRBV2
CDR3aa: CASSAFGVGSTEAFF

abundance: few
v_gene: TRBV28
CDR3aa: CASSTGQRINQPQHF

abundance: NA
v_gene: TRBV6-5
CDR3aa: CASSIGWGTGELFF

abundance: once
v_gene: TRBV7-7
CDR3aa: CASSLGQYYEQYF

abundance: NA
v_gene: TRBV14
CDR3aa: CASSQDTEQPQHF